This T cell receptor (beta chain) is from a study of blood T cell repertoires in COVID-19. There are 13 residues in the CDR3. V was cut by 4 bases and J by 0 bases, with 7 bases left in between. CDR1 and CDR2 (germline): MGHDK, SYGVNS. Clones were sequenced by immunoSEQ multiplex PCR, and TCRdb holds only the in-frame ones, with some missing. This table has roughly 260,000 clones, roughly 85% appearing once. The origin of this receptor is a woman aged 18 to 35 with acute or convalescent COVID-19. This sequence joins TRBV25-1 and TRBJ2-7; D gene uncertain. The source material was peripheral blood. This chain's CDR3 is CASSVESSYEQYF. The CDR3 DNA reads as TGTGCCAGCAGTGTCGAGAGCTCCTACGAGCAGTACTTC.